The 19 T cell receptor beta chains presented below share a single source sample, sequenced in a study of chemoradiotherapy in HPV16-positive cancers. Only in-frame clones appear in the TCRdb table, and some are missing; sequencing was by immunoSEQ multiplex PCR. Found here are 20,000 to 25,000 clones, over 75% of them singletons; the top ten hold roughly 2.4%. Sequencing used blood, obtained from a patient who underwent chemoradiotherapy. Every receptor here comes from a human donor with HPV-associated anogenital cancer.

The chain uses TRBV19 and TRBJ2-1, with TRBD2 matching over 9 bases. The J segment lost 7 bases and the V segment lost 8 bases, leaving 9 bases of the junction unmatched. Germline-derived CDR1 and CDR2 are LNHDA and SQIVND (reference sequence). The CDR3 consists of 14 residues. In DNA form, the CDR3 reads TGTGCCAGTCTCGATCTTAGCGGGAGAAATGAGCAGTTCTTC. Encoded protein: CASLDLSGRNEQFF.

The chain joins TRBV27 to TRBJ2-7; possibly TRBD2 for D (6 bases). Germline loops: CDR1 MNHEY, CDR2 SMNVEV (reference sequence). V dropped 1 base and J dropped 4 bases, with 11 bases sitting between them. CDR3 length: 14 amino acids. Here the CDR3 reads CASSLYTSLYEQYF. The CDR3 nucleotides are TGTGCCAGCAGTTTATATACTAGCTTATACGAGCAGTACTTC.

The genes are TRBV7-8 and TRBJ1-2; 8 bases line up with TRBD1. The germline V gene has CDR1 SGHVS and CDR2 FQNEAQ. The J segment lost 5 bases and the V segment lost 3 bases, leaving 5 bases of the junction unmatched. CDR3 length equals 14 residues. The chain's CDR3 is CASSLNRGEYGYTF. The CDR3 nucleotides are TGTGCCAGCAGCTTGAACAGGGGGGAATATGGCTACACCTTC.

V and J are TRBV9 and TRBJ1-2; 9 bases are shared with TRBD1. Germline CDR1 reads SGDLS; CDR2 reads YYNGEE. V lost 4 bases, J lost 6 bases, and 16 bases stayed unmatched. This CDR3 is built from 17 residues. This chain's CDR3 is CASSTRLAGTGKDGYTF. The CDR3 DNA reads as TGTGCCAGCAGCACCCGTCTTGCGGGGACAGGGAAGGATGGCTACACCTTC.

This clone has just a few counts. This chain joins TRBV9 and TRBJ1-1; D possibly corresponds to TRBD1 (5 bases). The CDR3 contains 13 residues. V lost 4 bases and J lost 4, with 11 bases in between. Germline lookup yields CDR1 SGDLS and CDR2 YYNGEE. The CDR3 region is CASSLGDRTEAFF. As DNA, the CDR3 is TGTGCCAGCAGCCTTGGGGACCGCACTGAAGCTTTCTTT.

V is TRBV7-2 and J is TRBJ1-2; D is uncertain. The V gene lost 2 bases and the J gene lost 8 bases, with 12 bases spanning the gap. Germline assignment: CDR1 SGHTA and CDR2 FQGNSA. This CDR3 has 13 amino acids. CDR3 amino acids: CASSLSREAGYTF. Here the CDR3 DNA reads TGTGCCAGCAGCTTAAGCCGGGAGGCCGGCTACACCTTC. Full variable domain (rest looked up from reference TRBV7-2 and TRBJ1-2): GAGVSQSPSNKVTEKGKDVELRCDPISGHTALYWYRQSLGQGLEFLIYFQGNSAPDKSGLPSDRFSAERTGGSVSTLTIQRTQQEDSAVYLCASSLSREAGYTFGSGTRLTVV.

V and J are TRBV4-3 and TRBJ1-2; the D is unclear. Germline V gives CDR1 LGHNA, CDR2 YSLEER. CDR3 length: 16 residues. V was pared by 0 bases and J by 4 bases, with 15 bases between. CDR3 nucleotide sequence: TGCGCCAGCAGCCAAGATCTAGGGTATCAGCCCTATGGCTACACCTTC. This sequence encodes CASSQDLGYQPYGYTF.

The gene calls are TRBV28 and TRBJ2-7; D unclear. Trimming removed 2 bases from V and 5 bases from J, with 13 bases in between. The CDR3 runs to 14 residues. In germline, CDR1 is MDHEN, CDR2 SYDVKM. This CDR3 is CASSLNGAFHEQYF. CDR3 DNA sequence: TGTGCCAGCAGTTTAAATGGAGCATTCCACGAGCAGTACTTC.

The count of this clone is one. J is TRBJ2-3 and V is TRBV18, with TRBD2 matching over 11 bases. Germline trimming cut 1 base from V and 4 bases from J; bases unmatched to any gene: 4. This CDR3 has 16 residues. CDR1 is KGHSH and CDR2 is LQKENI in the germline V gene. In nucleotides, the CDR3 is TGTGCCAGCTCACCACGGCCGGGACTAGCGGCAGATACGCAGTATTTT. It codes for CASSPRPGLAADTQYF.

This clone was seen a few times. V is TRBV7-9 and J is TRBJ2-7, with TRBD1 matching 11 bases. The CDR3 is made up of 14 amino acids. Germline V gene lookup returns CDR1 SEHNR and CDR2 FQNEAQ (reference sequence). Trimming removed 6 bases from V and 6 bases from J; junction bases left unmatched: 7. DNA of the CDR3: TGTGCCAGCAGACGGACAGGGGGCATACCCGAGCAGTACTTC. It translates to CASRRTGGIPEQYF. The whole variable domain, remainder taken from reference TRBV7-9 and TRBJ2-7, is DTGVSQNPRHKITKRGQNVTFRCDPISEHNRLYWYRQTLGQGPEFLTYFQNEAQLEKSRLLSDRFSAERPKGSFSTLEIQRTEQGDSAMYLCASRRTGGIPEQYFGPGTRLTVT.

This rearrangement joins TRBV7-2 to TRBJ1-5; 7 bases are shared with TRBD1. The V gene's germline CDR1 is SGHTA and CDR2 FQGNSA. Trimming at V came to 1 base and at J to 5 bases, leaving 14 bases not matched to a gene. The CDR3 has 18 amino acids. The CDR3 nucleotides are TGTGCCAGCAGCTTAGTGAAGGGGGCGGGAGGGCGGCATCAGCCCCAGCATTTT. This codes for CASSLVKGAGGRHQPQHF.

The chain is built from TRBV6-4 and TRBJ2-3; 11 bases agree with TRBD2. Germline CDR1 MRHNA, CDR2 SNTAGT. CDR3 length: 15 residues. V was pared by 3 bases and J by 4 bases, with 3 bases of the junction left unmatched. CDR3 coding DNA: TGTGCCAGCAGTGAGACTAGCGGGGTTTCAGATACGCAGTATTTT. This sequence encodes CASSETSGVSDTQYF.

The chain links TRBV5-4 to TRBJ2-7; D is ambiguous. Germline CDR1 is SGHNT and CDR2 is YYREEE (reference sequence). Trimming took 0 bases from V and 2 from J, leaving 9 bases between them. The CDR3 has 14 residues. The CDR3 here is CASSLVSGAYEQYF. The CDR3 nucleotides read TGTGCCAGCAGCTTGGTGTCAGGAGCCTACGAGCAGTACTTC.

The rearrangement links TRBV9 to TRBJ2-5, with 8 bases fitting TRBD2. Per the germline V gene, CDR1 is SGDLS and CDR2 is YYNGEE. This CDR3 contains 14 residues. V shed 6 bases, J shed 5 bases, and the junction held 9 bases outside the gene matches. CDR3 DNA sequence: TGTGCCAGCACTGGCCGGGAGGGCCTGGAGACCCAGTACTTC. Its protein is CASTGREGLETQYF.

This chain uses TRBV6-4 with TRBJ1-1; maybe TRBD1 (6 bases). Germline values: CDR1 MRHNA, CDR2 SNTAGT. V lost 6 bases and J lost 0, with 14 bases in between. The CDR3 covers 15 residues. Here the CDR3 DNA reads TGTGCCAGCAGGAAGGCAGGGGCCATGAACACTGAAGCTTTCTTT. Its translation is CASRKAGAMNTEAFF.

The CDR3 sequence: CASGLAGSYNEQFF. The CDR3 nucleotides are TGTGCCAGCGGACTAGCGGGGTCGTACAATGAGCAGTTCTTC. The chain recombines TRBV11-3 with TRBJ2-1; 12 bases fit TRBD2. Looked up from germline, CDR1 is SGHNT and CDR2 is YENEEA. The CDR3 sequence is 14 residues long. The ends lost 8 bases at V and 4 bases at J; junction bases unmatched: 3.

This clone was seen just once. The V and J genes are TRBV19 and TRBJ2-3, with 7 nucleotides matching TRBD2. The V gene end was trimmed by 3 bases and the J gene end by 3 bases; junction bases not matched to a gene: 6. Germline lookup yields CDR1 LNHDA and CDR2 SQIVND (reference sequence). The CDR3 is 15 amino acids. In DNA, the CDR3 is TGTGCCAGTAGTATTCGGCTAGCGGTAACAGATACGCAGTATTTT. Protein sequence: CASSIRLAVTDTQYF.

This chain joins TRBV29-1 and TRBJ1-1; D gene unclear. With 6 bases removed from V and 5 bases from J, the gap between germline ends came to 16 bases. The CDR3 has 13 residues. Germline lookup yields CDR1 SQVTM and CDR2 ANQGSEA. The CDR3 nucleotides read TGCAGCGTCCGCCCCGCTTCTGGAACTGAAGCTTTCTTT. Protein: CSVRPASGTEAFF.

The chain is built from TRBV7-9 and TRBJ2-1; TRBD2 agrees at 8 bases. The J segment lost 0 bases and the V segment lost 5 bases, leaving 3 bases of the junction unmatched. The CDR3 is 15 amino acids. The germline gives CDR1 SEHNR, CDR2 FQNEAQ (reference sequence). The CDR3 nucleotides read TGTGCCAGCAGCAGGAGCGGGAGCTCCTACAATGAGCAGTTCTTC. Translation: CASSRSGSSYNEQFF.